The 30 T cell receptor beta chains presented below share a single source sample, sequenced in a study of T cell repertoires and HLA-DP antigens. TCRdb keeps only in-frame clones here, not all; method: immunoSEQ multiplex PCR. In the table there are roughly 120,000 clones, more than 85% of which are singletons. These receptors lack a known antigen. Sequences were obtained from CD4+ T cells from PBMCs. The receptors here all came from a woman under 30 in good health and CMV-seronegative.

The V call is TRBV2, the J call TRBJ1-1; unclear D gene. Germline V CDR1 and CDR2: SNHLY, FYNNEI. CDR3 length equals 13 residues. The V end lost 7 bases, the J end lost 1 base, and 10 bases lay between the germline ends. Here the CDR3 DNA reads TGTGCCAGCACAAGTAGCCCGAACACTGAAGCTTTCTTT. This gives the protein CASTSSPNTEAFF.

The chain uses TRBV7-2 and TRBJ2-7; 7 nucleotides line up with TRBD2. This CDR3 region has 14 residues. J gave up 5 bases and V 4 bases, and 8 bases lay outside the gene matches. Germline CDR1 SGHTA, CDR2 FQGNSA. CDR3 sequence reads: CASSSGGRVHEQYF. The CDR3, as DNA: TGTGCCAGCAGCTCGGGAGGTCGGGTCCACGAGCAGTACTTC.

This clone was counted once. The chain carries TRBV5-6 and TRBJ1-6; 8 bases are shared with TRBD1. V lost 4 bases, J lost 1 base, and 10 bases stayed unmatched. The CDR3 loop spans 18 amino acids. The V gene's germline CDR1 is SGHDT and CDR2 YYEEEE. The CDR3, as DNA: TGTGCCAGCAGCCACTCAGGGCAGGGGGCATCCTATAATTCACCCCTCCACTTT. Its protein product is CASSHSGQGASYNSPLHF.

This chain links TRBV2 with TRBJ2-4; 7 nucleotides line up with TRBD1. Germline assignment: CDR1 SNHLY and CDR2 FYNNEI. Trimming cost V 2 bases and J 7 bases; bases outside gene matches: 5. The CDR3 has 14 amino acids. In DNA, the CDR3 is TGTGCCAGCAGTGAAAGGGGGCTCGCCAACATTCAGTACTTC. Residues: CASSERGLANIQYF.

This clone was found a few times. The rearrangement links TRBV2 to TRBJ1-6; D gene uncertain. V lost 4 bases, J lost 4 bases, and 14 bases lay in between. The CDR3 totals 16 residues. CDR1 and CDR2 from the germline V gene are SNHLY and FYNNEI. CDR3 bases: TGTGCCAGCAGTGTGTCTCGGAGATATTATAATTCACCCCTCCACTTT. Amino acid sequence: CASSVSRRYYNSPLHF.

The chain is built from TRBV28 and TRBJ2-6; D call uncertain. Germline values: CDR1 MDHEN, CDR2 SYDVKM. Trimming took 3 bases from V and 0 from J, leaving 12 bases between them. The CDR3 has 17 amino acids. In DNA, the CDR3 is TGTGCCAGCAGTTTCCCCAGGAGCCCCTCTGGGGCCAACGTCCTGACTTTC. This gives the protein CASSFPRSPSGANVLTF.

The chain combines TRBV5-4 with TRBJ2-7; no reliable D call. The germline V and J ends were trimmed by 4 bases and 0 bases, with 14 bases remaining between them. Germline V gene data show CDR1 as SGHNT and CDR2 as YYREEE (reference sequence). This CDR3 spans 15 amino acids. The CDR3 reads CASSPPPGSSYEQYF. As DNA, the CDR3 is TGTGCCAGCAGCCCCCCCCCAGGCAGCTCCTACGAGCAGTACTTC.

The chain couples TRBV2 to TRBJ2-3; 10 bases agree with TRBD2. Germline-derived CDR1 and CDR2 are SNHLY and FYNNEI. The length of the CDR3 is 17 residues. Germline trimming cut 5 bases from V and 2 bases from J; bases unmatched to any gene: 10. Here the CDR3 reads CASSTSGGGVSTDTQYF. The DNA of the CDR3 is TGTGCCAGCAGTACGAGCGGGGGGGGCGTATCCACAGATACGCAGTATTTT.

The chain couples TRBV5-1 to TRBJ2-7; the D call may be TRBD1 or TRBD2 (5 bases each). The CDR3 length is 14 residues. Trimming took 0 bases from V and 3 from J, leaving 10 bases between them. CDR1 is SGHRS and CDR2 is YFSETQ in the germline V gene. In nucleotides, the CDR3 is TGCGCCAGCAGCTTGGGACAGCGGAACTACGAGCAGTACTTC. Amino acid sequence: CASSLGQRNYEQYF.

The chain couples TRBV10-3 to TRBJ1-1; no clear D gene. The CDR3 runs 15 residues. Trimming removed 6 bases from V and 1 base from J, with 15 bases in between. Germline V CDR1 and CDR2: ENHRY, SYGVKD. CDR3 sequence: CAISKRVGTNTEAFF. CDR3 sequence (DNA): TGTGCCATCAGCAAAAGAGTGGGAACGAACACTGAAGCTTTCTTT.

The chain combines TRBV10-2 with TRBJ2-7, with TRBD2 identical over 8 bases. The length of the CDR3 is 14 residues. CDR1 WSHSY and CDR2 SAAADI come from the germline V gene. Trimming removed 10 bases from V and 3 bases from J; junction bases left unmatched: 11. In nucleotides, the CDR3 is TGCGCCACCTCGGGGCTAGCGGGCCACTACGAGCAGTACTTC. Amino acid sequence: CATSGLAGHYEQYF.

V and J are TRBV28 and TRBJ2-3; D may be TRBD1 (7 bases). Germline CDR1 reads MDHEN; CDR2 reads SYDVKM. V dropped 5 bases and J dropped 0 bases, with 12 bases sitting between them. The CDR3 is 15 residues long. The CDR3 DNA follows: TGTGCCAGCAGTCTCCAGGGGGGCAGCACAGATACGCAGTATTTT. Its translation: CASSLQGGSTDTQYF.

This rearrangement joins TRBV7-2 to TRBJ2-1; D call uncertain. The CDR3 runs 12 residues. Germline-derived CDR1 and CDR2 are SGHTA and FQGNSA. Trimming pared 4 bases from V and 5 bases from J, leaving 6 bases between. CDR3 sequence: CASSSLHNEQFF. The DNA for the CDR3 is TGTGCCAGCAGCTCGCTACACAATGAGCAGTTCTTC.

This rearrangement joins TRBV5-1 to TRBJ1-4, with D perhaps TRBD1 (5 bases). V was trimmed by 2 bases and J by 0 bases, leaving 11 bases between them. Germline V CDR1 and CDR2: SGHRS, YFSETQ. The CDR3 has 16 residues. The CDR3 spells CASSLKGVATNEKLFF. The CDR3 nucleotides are TGCGCCAGCAGCTTAAAAGGGGTGGCAACTAATGAAAAACTGTTTTTT.

CDR3 bases: TGTGCCACCGTGACATTACCTGCCTACGAGCAGTACTTC. Translated, it gives CATVTLPAYEQYF. The chain employs TRBV6-1 and TRBJ2-7; D is ambiguous. CDR3 length: 13 residues. V lost 10 bases, J lost 2 bases, and 15 bases lay in between. CDR1 MNHNS and CDR2 SASEGT come from the germline V gene.

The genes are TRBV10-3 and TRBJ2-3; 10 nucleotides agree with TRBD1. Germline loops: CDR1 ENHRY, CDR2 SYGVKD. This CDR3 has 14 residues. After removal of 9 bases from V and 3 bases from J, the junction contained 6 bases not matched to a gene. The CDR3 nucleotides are TGTGCCATAGGGCGGGACAGGGGAACAGATACGCAGTATTTT. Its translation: CAIGRDRGTDTQYF.

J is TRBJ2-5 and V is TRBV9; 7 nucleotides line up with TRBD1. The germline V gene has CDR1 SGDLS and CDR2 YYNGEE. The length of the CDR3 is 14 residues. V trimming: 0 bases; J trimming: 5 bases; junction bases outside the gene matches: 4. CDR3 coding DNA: TGTGCCAGCAGCGTAGACAGGGGCGGGGAGACCCAGTACTTC. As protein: CASSVDRGGETQYF. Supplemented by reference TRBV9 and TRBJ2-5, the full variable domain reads DSGVTQTPKHLITATGQRVTLRCSPRSGDLSVYWYQQSLDQGLQFLIQYYNGEERAKGNILERFSAQQFPDLHSELNLSSLELGDSALYFCASSVDRGGETQYFGPGTRLLVL.

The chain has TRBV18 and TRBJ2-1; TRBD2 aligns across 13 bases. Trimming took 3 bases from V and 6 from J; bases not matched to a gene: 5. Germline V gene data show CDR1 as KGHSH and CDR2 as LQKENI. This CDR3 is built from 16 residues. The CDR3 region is CASSPSGLAGFNEQFF. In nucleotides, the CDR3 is TGTGCCAGCTCACCCTCGGGACTAGCGGGATTCAATGAGCAGTTCTTC.

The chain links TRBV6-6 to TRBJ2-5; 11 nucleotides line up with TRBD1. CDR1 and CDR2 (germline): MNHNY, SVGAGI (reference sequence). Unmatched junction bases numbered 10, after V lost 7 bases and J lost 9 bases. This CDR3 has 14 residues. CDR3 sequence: CASNTGQGASAQYF. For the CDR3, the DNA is TGTGCCAGCAACACCGGACAGGGGGCATCGGCCCAGTACTTC.

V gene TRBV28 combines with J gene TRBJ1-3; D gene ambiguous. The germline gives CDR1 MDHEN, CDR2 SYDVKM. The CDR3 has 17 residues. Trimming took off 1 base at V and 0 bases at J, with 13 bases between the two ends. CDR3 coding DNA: TGTGCCAGCAGTTTATCTCCCCAGGCCGGCTCTGGAAACACCATATATTTT. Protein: CASSLSPQAGSGNTIYF.

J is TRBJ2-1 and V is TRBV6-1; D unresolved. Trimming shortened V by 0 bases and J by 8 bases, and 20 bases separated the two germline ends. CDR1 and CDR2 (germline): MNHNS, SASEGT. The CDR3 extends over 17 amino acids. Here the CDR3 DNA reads TGTGCCAGCAGTGAAGCGCCCAAGAGTCTATCTATCTATGAGCAGTTCTTC. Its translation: CASSEAPKSLSIYEQFF.

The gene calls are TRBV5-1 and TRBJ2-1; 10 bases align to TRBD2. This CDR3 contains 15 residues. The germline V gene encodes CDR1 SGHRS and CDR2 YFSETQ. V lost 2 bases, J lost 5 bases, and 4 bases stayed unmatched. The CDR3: CASSFGTSVNNEQFF. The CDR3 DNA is TGCGCCAGCAGCTTCGGGACTAGCGTGAACAATGAGCAGTTCTTC.

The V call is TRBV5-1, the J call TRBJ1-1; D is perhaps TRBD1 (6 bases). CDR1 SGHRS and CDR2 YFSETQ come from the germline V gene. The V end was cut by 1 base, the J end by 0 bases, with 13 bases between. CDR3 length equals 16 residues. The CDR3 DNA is TGCGCCAGCAGCTTGTCAGGGGCCGCTATGAACACTGAAGCTTTCTTT. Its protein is CASSLSGAAMNTEAFF.

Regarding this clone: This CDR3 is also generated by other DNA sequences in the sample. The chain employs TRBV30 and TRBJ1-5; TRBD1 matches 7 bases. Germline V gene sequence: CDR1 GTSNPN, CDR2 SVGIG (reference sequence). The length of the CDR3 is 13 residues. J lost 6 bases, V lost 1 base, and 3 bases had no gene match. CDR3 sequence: CAWSGQGPQPQHF. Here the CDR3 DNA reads TGTGCCTGGAGTGGACAGGGACCTCAGCCCCAGCATTTT.

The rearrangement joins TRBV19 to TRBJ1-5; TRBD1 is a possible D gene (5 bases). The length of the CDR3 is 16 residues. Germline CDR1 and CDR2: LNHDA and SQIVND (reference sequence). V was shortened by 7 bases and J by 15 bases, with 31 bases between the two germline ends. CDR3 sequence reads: CASTKGEGQIPQSGHF. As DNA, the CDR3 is TGTGCCAGTACCAAAGGGGAGGGTCAAATACCCCAGTCTGGGCATTTT.

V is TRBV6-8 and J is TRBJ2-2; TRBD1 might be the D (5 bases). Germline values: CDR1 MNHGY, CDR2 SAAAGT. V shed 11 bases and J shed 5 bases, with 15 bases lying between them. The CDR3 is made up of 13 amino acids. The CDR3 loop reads CAVPIRDTGELFF. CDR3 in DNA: TGTGCCGTTCCGATCAGGGATACCGGGGAGCTGTTTTTT.

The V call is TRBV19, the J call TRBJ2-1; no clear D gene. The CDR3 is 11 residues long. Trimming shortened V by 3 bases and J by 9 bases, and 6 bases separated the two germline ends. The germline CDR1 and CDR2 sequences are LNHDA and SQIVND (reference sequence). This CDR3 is CASSITSEQFF. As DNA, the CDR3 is TGTGCCAGTAGTATCACCAGTGAGCAGTTCTTC.

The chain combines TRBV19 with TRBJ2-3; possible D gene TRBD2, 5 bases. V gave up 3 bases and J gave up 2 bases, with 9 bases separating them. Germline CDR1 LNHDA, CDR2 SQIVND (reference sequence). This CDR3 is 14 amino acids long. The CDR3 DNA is TGTGCCAGTAGTATGGAGGAGTCCACAGATACGCAGTATTTT. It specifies CASSMEESTDTQYF.

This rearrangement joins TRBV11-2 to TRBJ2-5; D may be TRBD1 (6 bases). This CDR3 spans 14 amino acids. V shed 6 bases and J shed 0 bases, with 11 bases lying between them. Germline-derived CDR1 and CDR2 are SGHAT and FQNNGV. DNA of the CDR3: TGTGCCAGCAGGCGGACAGCCTACCAAGAGACCCAGTACTTC. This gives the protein CASRRTAYQETQYF. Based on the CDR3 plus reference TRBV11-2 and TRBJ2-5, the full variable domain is EAGVAQSPRYKIIEKRQSVAFWCNPISGHATLYWYQQILGQGPKLLIQFQNNGVVDDSQLPKDRFSAERLKGVDSTLKIQPAKLEDSAVYLCASRRTAYQETQYFGPGTRLLVL.

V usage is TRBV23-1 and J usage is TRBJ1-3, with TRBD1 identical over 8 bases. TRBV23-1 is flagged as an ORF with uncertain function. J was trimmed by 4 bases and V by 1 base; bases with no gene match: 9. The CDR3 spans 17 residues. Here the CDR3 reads CASSQLEQDREGNTIYF. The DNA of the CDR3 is TGCGCCAGCAGTCAATTGGAGCAGGACAGGGAAGGAAACACCATATATTTT.